This paragraph reports one T cell receptor beta chain. The entry originates in a study of shared clonotypes between healthy human individuals. Within Nashville, Tennessee resided all donors, each a Caucasian adult. The repertoire was sequenced with immunoSEQ multiplex PCR; TCRdb's copy has only in-frame clones and lacks some. This table holds 1,500,000 or so clones, roughly 96% found once. This CDR3 comprises 15 residues. From germline, CDR1 is MNHNS and CDR2 SASEGT. V lost 2 bases, J lost 6 bases, and 17 bases lay in between. The rearrangement joins TRBV6-1 to TRBJ2-7; the D is unclear. This receptor was obtained from a man aged 25 to 40 in good health. The specimen was naive CD4+ T cells sorted from blood. The subset: CD45RA+ positively selected. DNA for the CDR3: TGTGCCAGCAGTGAACGAAGGATGACCCCTCGCGAGCAGTACTTC. Amino acids: CASSERRMTPREQYF.